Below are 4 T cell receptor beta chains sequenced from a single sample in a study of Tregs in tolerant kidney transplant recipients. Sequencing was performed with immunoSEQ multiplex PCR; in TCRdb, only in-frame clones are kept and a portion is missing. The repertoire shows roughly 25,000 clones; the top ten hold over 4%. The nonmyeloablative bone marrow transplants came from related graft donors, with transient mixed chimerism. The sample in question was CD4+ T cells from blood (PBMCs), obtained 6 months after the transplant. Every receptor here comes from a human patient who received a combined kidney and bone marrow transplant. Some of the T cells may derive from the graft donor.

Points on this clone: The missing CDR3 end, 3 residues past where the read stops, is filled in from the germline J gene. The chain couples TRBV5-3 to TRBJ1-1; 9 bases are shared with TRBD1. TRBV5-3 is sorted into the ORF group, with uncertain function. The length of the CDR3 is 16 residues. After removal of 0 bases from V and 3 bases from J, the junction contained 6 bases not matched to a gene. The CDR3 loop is CARSLETGGRYTEAFF. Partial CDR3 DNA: TGTGCCAGAAGCTTGGAGACAGGGGGTCGGTACACTGAA.

The CDR3 bases that were read are TGCAGTGCGGCCGGGACTAGCATCCACAATGAG. Translation gives CSAAGTSIHNE. The entire CDR3 reads CSAAGTSIHNEQFF. The chain recombines TRBV20-1 with TRBJ2-1; 9 nucleotides align to TRBD2. The read comes to an end 3 residues before the CDR3 does, leaving the germline J gene to fill in the end. CDR1 and CDR2 from the germline V gene are DFQATT and SNEGSKA (reference sequence). Losses at the gene ends were 6 bases for V and 5 bases for J; bases not matched to a gene: 8. The CDR3 has 14 residues.

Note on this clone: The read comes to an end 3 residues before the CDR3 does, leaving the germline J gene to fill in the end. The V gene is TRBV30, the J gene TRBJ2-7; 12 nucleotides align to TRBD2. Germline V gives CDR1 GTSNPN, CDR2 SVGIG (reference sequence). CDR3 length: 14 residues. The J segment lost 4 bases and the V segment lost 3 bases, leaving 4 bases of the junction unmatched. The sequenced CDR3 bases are TGTGCCTGGAGGCTAGCGGGAGGGGGATACGAG. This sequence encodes CAWRLAGGGYE. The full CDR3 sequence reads CAWRLAGGGYEQYF.

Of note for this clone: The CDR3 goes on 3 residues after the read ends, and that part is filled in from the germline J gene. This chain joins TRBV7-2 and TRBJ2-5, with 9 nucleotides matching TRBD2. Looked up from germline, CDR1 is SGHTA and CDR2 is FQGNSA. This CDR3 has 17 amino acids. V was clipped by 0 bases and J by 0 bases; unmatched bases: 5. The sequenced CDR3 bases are TGTGCCAGCAGCTTAGCGCGGGGGGGGCCGTACCAAGAGACC. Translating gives CASSLARGGPYQET. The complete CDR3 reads CASSLARGGPYQETQYF.